This entry lists 19 T cell receptor beta chains sequenced from one sample in a study of identical twins. TCRdb re-analysed the 5' RACE reads in MiXCR, keeping a single row per CDR3 protein. The sample has 150,000 or so distinct CDR3 sequences; roughly 3.5% are singletons. The specimen was memory T cells sorted from blood. These TCRs come from a man aged 18 to 29 in good health.

This clonotype was detected many times. J is TRBJ1-4 and V is TRBV4-1, with D perhaps TRBD1 (5 bases). Trimming left V 2 bases short and J 8 bases short, with 12 bases between. Germline V gene data show CDR1 as MGHRA and CDR2 as YSYEKL. CDR3 length: 14 amino acids. CDR3 coding DNA: TGCGCCAGCAGCCAACCGGACTGGGGGGAAAAACTGTTTTTT. It encodes CASSQPDWGEKLFF.

This clonotype was seen many times. This chain links TRBV5-1 with TRBJ2-2; a possible D gene is TRBD2 (6 bases). Germline V lookup: CDR1 SGHRS, CDR2 YFSETQ. The CDR3 has 15 amino acids. V was trimmed by 7 bases and J by 3 bases, leaving 16 bases between them. CDR3 coding DNA: TGCGCCAGCCACGGGGGATTGGGATACACCGGGGAGCTGTTTTTT. It is translated as CASHGGLGYTGELFF.

This clonotype was seen ten or more times. The chain couples TRBV7-2 to TRBJ2-1; TRBD2 might be the D (6 bases). The CDR3 is made up of 14 amino acids. CDR1 is SGHTA and CDR2 is FQGNSA in the germline V gene. Trimming took 5 bases from V and 7 from J, leaving 15 bases between them. CDR3 sequence reads: CASSNGLLSNEQFF. CDR3 nucleotides: TGTGCCAGCAGCAATGGACTACTGTCAAATGAGCAGTTCTTC.

This clonotype has ten or more counts. CDR3 residues: CASSPGQGPYEQYF. CDR3 bases: TGTGCCAGCAGCCCGGGACAGGGTCCCTACGAGCAGTACTTC. The chain combines TRBV9 with TRBJ2-7; 9 nucleotides match TRBD1. CDR3 length: 14 amino acids. Looked up from germline, CDR1 is SGDLS and CDR2 is YYNGEE. The V and J ends lost 4 bases and 2 bases, in that order; junction bases with no gene match: 4. Variable domain in full (rest from reference TRBV9 and TRBJ2-7): DSGVTQTPKHLITATGQRVTLRCSPRSGDLSVYWYQQSLDQGLQFLIQYYNGEERAKGNILERFSAQQFPDLHSELNLSSLELGDSALYFCASSPGQGPYEQYFGPGTRLTVT.

This clonotype was detected ten times or more. V and J are TRBV5-1 and TRBJ2-5; D ambiguous. V lost 2 bases to trimming and J lost 5 bases, with 16 bases between them. Looked up from germline, CDR1 is SGHRS and CDR2 is YFSETQ. The CDR3 has 15 amino acids. The CDR3 coding sequence is TGCGCCAGCAGCTTTGCAACCTCACCTGGGGAGACCCAGTACTTC. It codes for CASSFATSPGETQYF.

This clonotype occurred many times. This chain uses TRBV11-2 with TRBJ2-3, with 13 bases lining up with TRBD2. Germline CDR1 and CDR2: SGHAT and FQNNGV. The CDR3 has 19 residues. After removal of 5 bases from V and 8 bases from J, the junction contained 19 bases not matched to a gene. For the CDR3, the DNA is TGTGCCAGCAGCAAGGGGCCTCGAAAACTAGCGGGAGGGCCAGGTACGCAGTATTTT. Amino acids: CASSKGPRKLAGGPGTQYF.

This clonotype has a count of ten or more. The chain links TRBV24-1 to TRBJ2-7; D gene ambiguous. The CDR3 runs to 14 residues. Germline V lookup: CDR1 KGHDR, CDR2 SFDVKD. V dropped 4 bases and J dropped 1 base, with 10 bases sitting between them. The CDR3 region is CATSDSRRSYEQYF. In DNA, the CDR3 is TGTGCCACCAGTGACTCCCGCAGGTCCTACGAGCAGTACTTC.

This clonotype was seen repeatedly, ten times or more. The rearrangement links TRBV10-3 to TRBJ1-1; possibly TRBD1 for D (6 bases). The CDR3 is 13 residues long. V was clipped by 7 bases and J by 3 bases, with 12 bases between them. From germline, CDR1 is ENHRY and CDR2 SYGVKD. The CDR3 bases are TGTGCCATCACCCAGGGGTTGGACACTGAAGCTTTCTTT. It translates to CAITQGLDTEAFF.

This clonotype was observed many times. V gene TRBV18 combines with J gene TRBJ1-1; D is perhaps TRBD1 (6 bases). The germline V gene has CDR1 KGHSH and CDR2 LQKENI. The V and J ends lost 4 bases and 5 bases respectively, with 11 bases between them. The CDR3 consists of 13 residues. The CDR3 nucleotides read TGTGCCAGCTCACTGGACAGTAGTACTGAAGCTTTCTTT. Translated, it gives CASSLDSSTEAFF.

This sequence joins TRBV6-1 and TRBJ2-1, with D possibly TRBD2 on 6 matching bases. V was clipped by 4 bases and J by 7 bases, with 17 bases between them. The CDR3 is 15 amino acids. Looked up from germline, CDR1 is MNHNS and CDR2 is SASEGT. The DNA for the CDR3 is TGTGCCAGCAGTGTCGGGGGTTTAATGGGGAATGAGCAGTTCTTC. Its protein is CASSVGGLMGNEQFF.

There are many counts of this clonotype. The CDR3 is CASSTRQGSEILAKNIQYF. CDR3 DNA: TGTGCCAGCAGCACAAGACAGGGGTCCGAAATTCTAGCCAAAAACATTCAGTACTTC. This chain uses TRBV7-2 with TRBJ2-4, with TRBD1 matching over 8 bases. The CDR3 has 19 residues. The germline gives CDR1 SGHTA, CDR2 FQGNSA. With 5 bases clipped from V and 0 bases from J, the junction kept 15 bases outside the gene matches.

This clonotype was counted many times. V usage is TRBV20-1 and J usage is TRBJ1-2; 8 bases line up with TRBD1. CDR3 length: 16 amino acids. Trimming cost V 3 bases and J 5 bases; bases outside gene matches: 14. Per germline, CDR1 DFQATT and CDR2 SNEGSKA (reference sequence). The CDR3 region has the DNA TGCAGTGCTAGTTCCCCTCAACCGGGACAGGCATATGGCTACACCTTC. This translates into CSASSPQPGQAYGYTF.

This clonotype was seen at least ten times. The CDR3 protein is CASSSIYRGTAFF. In DNA form, the CDR3 reads TGTGCCAGCAGCTCGATCTACAGGGGTACAGCTTTCTTT. This chain uses TRBV7-9 with TRBJ1-1; 7 positions match TRBD1. The ends lost 4 bases at V and 10 bases at J; junction bases unmatched: 9. Germline V lookup: CDR1 SEHNR, CDR2 FQNEAQ (reference sequence). The CDR3 loop spans 13 amino acids.

Many counts were recorded for this clonotype. This rearrangement joins TRBV24-1 to TRBJ2-7; D ambiguous. V lost 9 bases and J lost 9, with 11 bases in between. The CDR3 totals 10 residues. Per germline, CDR1 KGHDR and CDR2 SFDVKD. This chain's CDR3 is CATPYSRQYV. The CDR3 DNA is TGTGCCACCCCCTATTCTAGGCAGTACGTC.

This clonotype was recorded at least ten times. This chain joins TRBV20-1 and TRBJ1-5; D is ambiguous. The CDR3 is made up of 14 amino acids. Trimming cost V 0 bases and J 3 bases, with 9 bases left between them. Per the germline V gene, CDR1 is DFQATT and CDR2 is SNEGSKA (reference sequence). The chain's CDR3 is CSARDWQDNQPQHF. CDR3 DNA: TGCAGTGCTAGAGATTGGCAGGACAATCAGCCCCAGCATTTT.

This clonotype was seen at least ten times. The chain combines TRBV12-3 or TRBV12-4 with TRBJ1-5; no definite D call. The CDR3 has 13 amino acids. The V gene lost 3 bases and the J gene lost 6 bases, with 9 bases spanning the gap. Written as DNA, the CDR3 is TGTGCCAGCAGTTTTGGCGGGGTTCAGCCCCAGCATTTT. Translation: CASSFGGVQPQHF.

This clonotype was found a few times. The chain carries TRBV27 and TRBJ2-3, with D unresolved. Germline V gene lookup returns CDR1 MNHEY and CDR2 SMNVEV (reference sequence). This CDR3 has 15 residues. The germline V and J ends were trimmed by 7 bases and 1 base, with 15 bases remaining between them. This chain's CDR3 is CASTSSFGGTDTQYF. The CDR3 DNA is TGTGCCAGCACTTCATCCTTCGGCGGCACAGATACGCAGTATTTT.

This clonotype appeared many times. This rearrangement joins TRBV11-2 to TRBJ2-1; a possible D gene is TRBD2 (6 bases). Germline assignment: CDR1 SGHAT and CDR2 FQNNGV. The CDR3 spans 16 residues. Between the trimmed V and J ends, which lost 0 bases and 2 bases, there was a span of 11 bases. CDR3: CASSLEGDWAYNEQFF. For the CDR3, the DNA is TGTGCCAGCAGCTTAGAGGGGGACTGGGCCTACAATGAGCAGTTCTTC.

This clonotype came up many times. The chain uses TRBV5-1 and TRBJ2-1, with unresolved D. The CDR3 extends over 15 amino acids. Germline CDR1 and CDR2: SGHRS and YFSETQ. The V and J ends lost 0 bases and 0 bases respectively, with 7 bases between them. The DNA for the CDR3 is TGCGCCAGCAGCTTGGAGGTGGCCTCCTACAATGAGCAGTTCTTC. Translation: CASSLEVASYNEQFF.